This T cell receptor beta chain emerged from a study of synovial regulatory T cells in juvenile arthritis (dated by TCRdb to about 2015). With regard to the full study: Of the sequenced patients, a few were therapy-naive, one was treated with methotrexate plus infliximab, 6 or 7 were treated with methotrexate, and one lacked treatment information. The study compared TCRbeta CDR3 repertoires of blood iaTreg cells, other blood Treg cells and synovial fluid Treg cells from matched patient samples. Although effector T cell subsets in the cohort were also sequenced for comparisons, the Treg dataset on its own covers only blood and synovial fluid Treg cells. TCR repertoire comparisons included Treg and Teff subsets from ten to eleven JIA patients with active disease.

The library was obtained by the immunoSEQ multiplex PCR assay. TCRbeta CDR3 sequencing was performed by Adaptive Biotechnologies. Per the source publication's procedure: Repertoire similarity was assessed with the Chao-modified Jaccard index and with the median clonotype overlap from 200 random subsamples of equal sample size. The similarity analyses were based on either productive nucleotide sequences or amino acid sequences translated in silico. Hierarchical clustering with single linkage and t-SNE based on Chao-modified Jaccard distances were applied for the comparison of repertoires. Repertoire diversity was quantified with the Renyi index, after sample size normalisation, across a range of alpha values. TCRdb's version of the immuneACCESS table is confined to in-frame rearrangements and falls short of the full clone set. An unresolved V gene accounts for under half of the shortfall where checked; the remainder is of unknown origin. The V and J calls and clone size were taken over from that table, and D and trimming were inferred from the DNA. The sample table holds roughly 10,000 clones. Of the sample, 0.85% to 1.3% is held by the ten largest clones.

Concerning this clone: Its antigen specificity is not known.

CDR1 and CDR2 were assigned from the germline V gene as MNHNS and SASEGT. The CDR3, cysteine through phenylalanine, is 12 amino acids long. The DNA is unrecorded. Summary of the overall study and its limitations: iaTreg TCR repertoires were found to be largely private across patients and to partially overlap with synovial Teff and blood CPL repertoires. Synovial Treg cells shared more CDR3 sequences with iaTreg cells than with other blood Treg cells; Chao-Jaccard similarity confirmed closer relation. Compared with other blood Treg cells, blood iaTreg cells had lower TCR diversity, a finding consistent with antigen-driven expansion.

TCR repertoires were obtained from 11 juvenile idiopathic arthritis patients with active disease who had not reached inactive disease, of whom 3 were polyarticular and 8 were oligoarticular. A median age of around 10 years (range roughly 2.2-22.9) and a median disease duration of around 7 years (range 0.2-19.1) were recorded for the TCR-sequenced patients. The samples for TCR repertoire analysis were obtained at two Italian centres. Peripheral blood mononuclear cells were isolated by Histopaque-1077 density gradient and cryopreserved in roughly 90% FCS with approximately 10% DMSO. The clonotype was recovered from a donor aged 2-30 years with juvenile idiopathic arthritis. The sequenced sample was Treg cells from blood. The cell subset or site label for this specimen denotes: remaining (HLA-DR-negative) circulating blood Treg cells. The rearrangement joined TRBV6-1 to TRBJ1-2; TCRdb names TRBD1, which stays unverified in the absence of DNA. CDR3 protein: CASSVQGYGYTF.